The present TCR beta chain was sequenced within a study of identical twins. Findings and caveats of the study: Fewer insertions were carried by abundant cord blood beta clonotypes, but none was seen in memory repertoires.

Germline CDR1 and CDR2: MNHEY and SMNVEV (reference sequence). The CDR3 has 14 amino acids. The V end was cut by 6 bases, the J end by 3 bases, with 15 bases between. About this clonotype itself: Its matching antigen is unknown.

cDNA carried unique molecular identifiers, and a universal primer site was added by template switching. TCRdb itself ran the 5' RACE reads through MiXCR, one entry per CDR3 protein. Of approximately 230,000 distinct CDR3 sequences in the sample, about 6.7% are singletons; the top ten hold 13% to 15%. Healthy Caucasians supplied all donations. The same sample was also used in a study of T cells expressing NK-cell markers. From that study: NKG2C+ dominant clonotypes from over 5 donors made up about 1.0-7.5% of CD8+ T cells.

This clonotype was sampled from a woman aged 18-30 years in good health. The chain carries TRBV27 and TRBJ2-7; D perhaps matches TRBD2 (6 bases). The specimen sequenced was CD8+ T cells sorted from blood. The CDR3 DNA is TGTGCCAGCAGCTACGCCGGGGGTCGCTACGAGCAGTACTTC. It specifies CASSYAGGRYEQYF.